This record looks at one T cell receptor beta chain sequence and its context. The antigen it binds to is not known. There are no base qualities to consult, and no much larger clone falls within one base. Genomic DNA was extracted from sorted cells for sequencing of the TCRbeta CDR3 region. TCRbeta CDR3 regions were sequenced using the immunoSEQ Assay. TCRdb re-hosts the immuneACCESS table, in-frame sequences only. Its copies lack some clones; in the studies checked, an unresolved V gene accounts for under half of them, and the cause for the rest is not known. This sample holds 99,000 or so clones; more than 80% were observed only once. The ten largest clones represent around 5.5% of the sample. This specimen comes from a study of OX40 agonist ivuxolimab in advanced cancers. The study in broad terms: Ivuxolimab was an agonistic, fully human IgG2 monoclonal antibody directed against OX40 (CD134), a costimulatory receptor. The purpose of peripheral TCRbeta sequencing was to test whether ivuxolimab changed TCR sequence diversity and led to clonal T-cell expansion. Intravenous ivuxolimab was administered to patients every 2 weeks at six dose levels: 0.01, 0.1, 0.3, 1.5, 3 and 10 mg/kg. A male proportion of roughly 80% and a mean age of approximately 55 years, ranging from 23 to 79, were recorded for the dose-escalation cohort. Prior anti-PD-1, anti-PD-L1 or anti-CTLA-4 therapy was permitted, and checkpoint inhibitors had been received by less than 45% of dose-escalation patients. Of the 50 to 55 patients in dose escalation, about 20 had hepatocellular carcinoma, about 15 had melanoma, 9 had renal cell carcinoma and 9 had head and neck cancer. Partial responses were achieved by three dose-escalation patients, of whom one had hepatocellular carcinoma and two had cutaneous melanoma. The paper reports the monotherapy dose-escalation portion (N of about 52 patients) of the phase I ivuxolimab trial. Summary of the overall study and its limitations: Clonal expansion of both CD4+ and CD8+ blood T cells was observed from baseline to week 6 at doses 0.1 to 3.0 mg/kg. In the 0.1-3.0 mg/kg groups, partial responders were among the patients with the lowest normalized peripheral clonal expansion, particularly in CD8+ T cells. After ivuxolimab, more expanded clones were found on average in CD8+ T cells than in CD4+ T cells. Antigen specificity was not determined for the clonally expanded peripheral T cells. Low levels of normalized T-cell clonal expansion were also seen in some patients who did not respond.

Unmatched junction bases come to 5, with V trimmed by 3 bases and J by 4 bases. In the germline V gene, CDR1 corresponds to SGHRS and CDR2 to YFSETQ. Counted from cysteine to phenylalanine, this CDR3 has 15 amino acids. The kept DNA is CDR3 alone, 45 bases in frame from the first base. The trial excluded patients who had a history of autoimmune disease or were on systemic immunosuppression. In every dose cohort, peripheral blood was drawn for TCR sequencing at baseline, cycle 4 day 1, and cycle 7 day 1. Samples came from an open-label, multicenter, first-in-human phase I dose-escalation trial of ivuxolimab. Adults with locally advanced or metastatic melanoma, renal cell, hepatocellular, or head and neck squamous cell carcinoma were enrolled in the trial. Before TCR sequencing, CD4+ T cells and CD8+ T cells from peripheral blood were sorted into separate populations.

Source: CD4+ or CD8+ T cells sorted from blood, taken in a trial of the OX40 agonist ivuxolimab. The receptor was isolated from an adult with an advanced solid tumor such as melanoma, head and neck, liver or kidney cancer. Rearrangement joined TRBV5-1 to TRBJ2-1, with 9 middle bases fitting TRBD2. The DNA sequence follows: TGCGCCAGCAGCTCCCGCGGGGGGGATTACAATGAGCAGTTCTTC. This translates into CASSSRGGDYNEQFF.